The 17 T cell receptor beta chains presented below share a single source sample, sequenced in a study of blood T cell repertoires in COVID-19. Sequenced by immunoSEQ multiplex PCR; TCRdb stores in-frame clones only, minus some. Of some 240,000 clones listed, roughly 86% are singletons. Sequencing input: PBMCs or T cells enriched from blood (not recorded which). These receptors all come from a woman in her forties with acute COVID-19.

The gene calls are TRBV3-1 (or the pseudogene TRBV3-2) and TRBJ2-7; 7 bases agree with TRBD2. The CDR3 consists of 15 residues. Trimming removed 4 bases from V and 3 bases from J; junction bases left unmatched: 9. The germline CDR1 and CDR2 sequences are LGHDT and YNNKEL (reference sequence). CDR3 residues: CASSPFTGLLYEQYF. CDR3 nucleotides: TGTGCCAGCAGCCCATTCACGGGACTACTCTACGAGCAGTACTTC.

This CDR3 is CASSATGGGYGYTF. The DNA of the CDR3 is TGTGCCAGCAGCGCTACTGGGGGCGGCTATGGCTACACCTTC. The chain recombines TRBV7-3 with TRBJ1-2; maybe TRBD1 (6 bases). This CDR3 has 14 residues. V gave up 5 bases and J gave up 4 bases, with 14 bases separating them. Germline V CDR1 and CDR2: SGHTA, FQGTGA.

The chain combines TRBV10-1 with TRBJ2-1; D not resolved. The CDR3 loop spans 16 amino acids. From germline, CDR1 is WNHNN and CDR2 SYGVQD (reference sequence). The V end lost 4 bases, the J end lost 4 bases, and 17 bases lay between the germline ends. The CDR3 here is CASSGNLGAVYNEQFF. Here the CDR3 DNA reads TGCGCCAGCAGTGGGAACCTAGGAGCTGTGTACAATGAGCAGTTCTTC.

This clone came up a few times. This sequence joins TRBV3-1 (or the pseudogene TRBV3-2) and TRBJ2-1; 9 nucleotides line up with TRBD1. Germline CDR1 is LGHDT and CDR2 is YNNKEL (reference sequence). Losses at the gene ends were 1 base for V and 7 bases for J; bases not matched to a gene: 14. This CDR3 spans 18 amino acids. The CDR3: CASSQGLSGQGSGNEQFF. CDR3 bases: TGTGCCAGCAGCCAAGGATTATCAGGACAGGGGTCGGGGAATGAGCAGTTCTTC.

The rearrangement links TRBV19 to TRBJ2-2, with TRBD1 matching over 7 bases. The V segment lost 8 bases and the J segment 2 bases; nucleotides outside the gene matches: 11. Germline V lookup: CDR1 LNHDA, CDR2 SQIVND (reference sequence). The CDR3 runs 16 residues. The CDR3 DNA sequence: TGTGCCAGTGGGTCCCGACAGGGTGACAACACCGGGGAGCTGTTTTTT. Its protein product is CASGSRQGDNTGELFF.

The chain joins TRBV5-1 to TRBJ2-5; tentative D call: TRBD2 (6 bases). V lost 2 bases to trimming and J lost 5 bases, with 13 bases between them. The CDR3 consists of 14 residues. Germline V gene sequence: CDR1 SGHRS, CDR2 YFSETQ. DNA for the CDR3: TGCGCCAGCAGCTTTACTAGCCCTCGGGAGACCCAGTACTTC. It is translated as CASSFTSPRETQYF.

The count of this clone is one. CDR3 in amino acids: CASSARAQLGYTF. The CDR3 coding sequence is TGTGCCAGCAGTGCGAGGGCCCAACTGGGCTACACCTTC. This chain links TRBV2 with TRBJ1-2; D remains unclear. Deletions cut 4 bases from V and 8 bases from J, with 14 bases between. In germline, CDR1 is SNHLY, CDR2 FYNNEI. This CDR3 region has 13 residues.

This clone was seen a few times. The chain links TRBV19 to TRBJ2-3; 11 bases match TRBD2. From germline, CDR1 is LNHDA and CDR2 SQIVND (reference sequence). V lost 7 bases to trimming and J lost 0 bases; unmatched junction nucleotides: 18. The CDR3 covers 20 residues. CDR3 bases: TGTGCCAGTACCCCCTCCCTAATGGCTAGCGGGAGGCCTAGCACAGATACGCAGTATTTT. It encodes CASTPSLMASGRPSTDTQYF.

With regard to this clone: A much larger clone differs from this one at a single base, so this may be a read error. The chain recombines TRBV9 with TRBJ2-2, with a tentative D call TRBD1 (6 bases). V was pared by 3 bases and J by 1 base, with 7 bases between. This CDR3 comprises 14 residues. CDR1 and CDR2 from the germline V gene are SGDLS and YYNGEE. CDR3 sequence (DNA): TGTGCCAGCAGCGAGGGACAGAACACCGGGGAGCTGTTTTTT. Residues: CASSEGQNTGELFF.

The chain recombines TRBV3-1 (or the pseudogene TRBV3-2) with TRBJ2-3, with 8 bases matching TRBD2. Unmatched junction bases numbered 5, after V lost 0 bases and J lost 3 bases. Germline assignment: CDR1 LGHDT and CDR2 YNNKEL (reference sequence). The length of the CDR3 is 16 residues. The CDR3 protein is CASSQDRASGTDTQYF. DNA for the CDR3: TGTGCCAGCAGCCAAGATCGGGCTAGCGGGACAGATACGCAGTATTTT.

This sequence joins TRBV6-5 and TRBJ1-6, with a weak D call TRBD1 (6 bases). The CDR3 sequence is 13 residues long. The V end lost 10 bases, the J end lost 7 bases, and 14 bases lay between the germline ends. Germline CDR1 and CDR2: MNHEY and SVGAGI. CDR3 region: CATRRGGNSPLHF. Here the CDR3 DNA reads TGTGCCACCCGGAGGGGGGGCAATTCACCCCTCCACTTT.

The chain employs TRBV27 and TRBJ1-5; TRBD1 aligns across 7 bases. Trimming at V came to 3 bases and at J to 5 bases, leaving 7 bases not matched to a gene. The CDR3 has 15 residues. Looked up from germline, CDR1 is MNHEY and CDR2 is SMNVEV (reference sequence). CDR3 sequence: CASSLAGGGYQPQHF. The CDR3 nucleotides are TGTGCCAGCAGTTTGGCAGGGGGTGGTTATCAGCCCCAGCATTTT.

The chain is built from TRBV25-1 and TRBJ1-5, with 8 bases fitting TRBD1. Per germline, CDR1 MGHDK and CDR2 SYGVNS. V shed 4 bases, J shed 3 bases, and the junction held 11 bases outside the gene matches. The CDR3 runs to 17 residues. This CDR3 is CASSGDGQGGDNQPQHF. CDR3 DNA sequence: TGTGCCAGCAGTGGAGATGGACAGGGTGGTGACAATCAGCCCCAGCATTTT.

The chain has TRBV9 and TRBJ2-7, with D hard to call. Germline assignment: CDR1 SGDLS and CDR2 YYNGEE. The CDR3 length is 15 residues. Trimming removed 0 bases from V and 0 bases from J, with 10 bases in between. In nucleotides, the CDR3 is TGTGCCAGCAGCGTAGGCGGCGAAAACTCCTACGAGCAGTACTTC. This gives the protein CASSVGGENSYEQYF.

This chain links TRBV6-5 with TRBJ2-3; tentative D call: TRBD1 (6 bases). Germline CDR1 MNHEY, CDR2 SVGAGI. This CDR3 is built from 15 residues. The V end lost 2 bases, the J end lost 4 bases, and 13 bases lay between the germline ends. The CDR3 sequence: CASSYANRVSDTQYF. CDR3 bases: TGTGCCAGCAGTTACGCAAACAGGGTTTCAGATACGCAGTATTTT.

V usage is TRBV30 and J usage is TRBJ1-4; 12 nucleotides match TRBD1. With V trimmed by 7 bases and J by 6 bases, 3 bases remained unmatched. The germline V gene encodes CDR1 GTSNPN and CDR2 SVGIG (reference sequence). CDR3 size: 13 residues. CDR3 sequence reads: CAYRDRGHEKLFF. The CDR3 region has the DNA TGTGCCTACCGGGACAGGGGGCATGAAAAACTGTTTTTT.

This chain joins TRBV6-5 and TRBJ1-2; D remains ambiguous. This CDR3 is built from 13 residues. CDR1 MNHEY and CDR2 SVGAGI come from the germline V gene. Trimming left V 8 bases short and J 7 bases short, with 17 bases between. The CDR3 spells CASGKGSGFGYTF. The CDR3 DNA is TGTGCCAGCGGAAAAGGATCCGGGTTTGGCTACACCTTC.